This T cell receptor beta chain comes out of a study of T cells in Graves' hyperthyroidism and ophthalmopathy. Study-level results: Classification by a 13 V-J model distinguished ophthalmopathy from stable hyperthyroidism. Researchers found most expanded thyroid clonotypes above 0.001 in blood as well.

Remarks on this clonotype: Its antigen is unknown.

Trimming at V came to 7 bases and at J to 6 bases, leaving 8 bases not matched to a gene. Per germline, CDR1 LNHDA and CDR2 SQIVND (reference sequence). The CDR3 has 15 amino acids. Researchers amplified the TCR beta CDR3 regions from RNA transcripts. The primer set for the first-round RT-PCR of the TCR CDR3 was HTBI. TCRdb used MiXCR to reprocess the multiplex PCR reads, holding one entry per CDR3 protein. Of approximately 490,000 distinct CDR3 sequences detected, less than 25% appear once; the ten largest clones hold 49%. Roughly 10 ml of fresh peripheral blood supplied the PBMCs. The sample consisted of blood. The chain links TRBV19 to TRBJ2-1, with TRBD2 identical over 11 bases. The origin of this receptor is a woman in her seventies with Graves' ophthalmopathy. The CDR3 is CASTQLAGASNEQFF. The CDR3 nucleotides read TGTGCCAGTACCCAACTAGCGGGAGCGTCCAATGAGCAGTTCTTC.